The 5 T cell receptor beta chains presented below share a single source sample, sequenced in a study of blood T cells in healthy people across ages. PCR was performed a second time for 7 to 11 cycles using a sample-barcoded 5' primer and a J-beta primer mix. One entry per CDR3 protein results from TCRdb running MiXCR on the 5' RACE reads. The table records about 1.4 million distinct CDR3 sequences, approximately 59% of them present only once. Sequencing was carried out using blood. These receptors were obtained from a man between 18 and 35 years old in good health.

The chain has TRBV6-5 and TRBJ2-1, with D perhaps TRBD1 (6 bases). Trimming shortened V by 5 bases and J by 4 bases, and 15 bases separated the two germline ends. Germline CDR1 is MNHEY and CDR2 is SVGAGI. CDR3 size: 15 residues. CDR3 protein: CASSRGTGQYNEQFF. In nucleotides, the CDR3 is TGTGCCAGCAGTAGGGGGACGGGGCAGTACAATGAGCAGTTCTTC.

V is TRBV7-2 and J is TRBJ2-4; 7 bases align to TRBD2. In germline, CDR1 is SGHTA, CDR2 FQGNSA. There are 16 residues in the CDR3. Unmatched junction bases numbered 16, after V lost 5 bases and J lost 9 bases. CDR3 amino acids: CASSPPPLREGVIQYF. Written as DNA, the CDR3 is TGTGCCAGCAGCCCTCCTCCGTTAAGGGAGGGTGTCATTCAGTACTTC.

This clonotype came up a few times. The V and J genes are TRBV27 and TRBJ2-7, with a weak D call TRBD2 (6 bases). Trimming took off 4 bases at V and 5 bases at J, with 15 bases between the two ends. The CDR3 runs 14 residues. From germline, CDR1 is MNHEY and CDR2 SMNVEV (reference sequence). CDR3: CASSSEGALDEQYF. CDR3 DNA: TGTGCCAGCAGTTCGGAGGGAGCCTTGGACGAGCAGTACTTC.

V and J are TRBV6-5 and TRBJ2-4; D may be TRBD1 or TRBD2 (5 bases each). The J call may be wrong; the DNA end is better matched by TRBJ2-7. CDR1 and CDR2 from the germline V gene are MNHEY and SVGAGI. The CDR3 length is 13 residues. For the CDR3, the DNA is TGTGCCAGCAGCCGGGACGGGTTCTACGAGCAGTACTTC. Translated, it gives CASSRDGFYEQYF.

This clonotype was observed a few times. The chain recombines TRBV4-1 with TRBJ2-1; tentatively, D is TRBD1 or TRBD2 (5 bases each). V lost 4 bases and J lost 9, with 13 bases in between. CDR1 is MGHRA and CDR2 is YSYEKL in the germline V gene. This CDR3 is 13 amino acids long. CDR3 sequence (DNA): TGCGCCAGCAGCCGAATGTTGGGGGTTGAGCAGTTCTTC. Its protein product is CASSRMLGVEQFF.